This T cell receptor (beta chain) was captured in a study of cytomegalovirus exposure and HLA in healthy donors. General study results and limits: TCR beta V segments were, for the most part, productive about 87% or about 30% of the time in an earlier analysis. Links to common viral pathogens appeared, in a later analysis, for several of the most significant clusters.

PCR employed 60 Vbeta and 13 Jbeta primers. TCRdb's copy holds only in-frame clones and misses some; the assay was immunoSEQ multiplex PCR. The sample carries 190,000 or so clones, roughly four fifths recorded once. Remarks on this clone: Its specificity is unknown.

The TCR originated in a boy aged 2 to 9 in good health and CMV-seronegative. Sequenced input: PBMCs.

The CDR3 reads CASSQVGQGYSPLHF. As DNA, the CDR3 is TGCGCCAGCAGCCAAGTCGGACAGGGATATTCACCCCTCCACTTT. The chain recombines TRBV4-1 with TRBJ1-6; TRBD1 matches at 8 bases. The CDR3 loop spans 15 amino acids. Germline trimming cut 1 base from V and 8 bases from J; bases unmatched to any gene: 4. Germline CDR1 reads MGHRA; CDR2 reads YSYEKL.